This TCR beta chain emerged from a study of blood T cells in healthy people across ages. Germline-derived CDR1 and CDR2 are SQVTM and ANQGSEA. This CDR3 comprises 13 residues. With a J-beta primer mix and a sample-barcoded 5' primer, a second PCR ran 7 to 11 cycles. TCRdb reanalysed the 5' RACE reads using MiXCR and keeps one entry per CDR3 protein. The sample holds 710,000 or so distinct CDR3 sequences; 22% are singletons and the top ten take around a fifth. This clonotype was obtained from a man between 70 and 80 years old in good health. The gene calls are TRBV29-1 and TRBJ2-5, with 9 positions matching TRBD2. The last part of the DNA fits TRBJ2-1 better; the J call may be wrong. Sequences were obtained from blood. CDR3 amino acids: CSVRRTSANEQFF. DNA of the CDR3: TGCAGCGTTCGGAGGACTAGCGCCAATGAGCAGTTCTTC.